The clone carrying this TCR beta chain was detected only a few times. Its antigen remains unknown. This sample was included in a study of T cells in Graves' hyperthyroidism and ophthalmopathy. General observations from the study: The blood repertoire included most of the expanded thyroid clonotypes above 0.001.

Diagnoses rested on clinical symptoms, serum thyroxine and TRAb, thyroid ultrasound and orbital computed tomography. V was shortened by 7 bases and J by 11 bases, with 27 bases between the two germline ends. Per germline, CDR1 SEHNR and CDR2 FQNEAQ (reference sequence). The CDR3 is 16 residues long. Amplification yielded TCR beta CDR3 regions, with RNA transcripts as the source. A set of HTBI primers served as the primers for a first-round RT-PCR of the TCR CDR3. TCRdb itself ran the multiplex PCR reads through MiXCR, one entry per CDR3 protein. The data show around 620,000 distinct CDR3 sequences, 40% to 55% seen once.

Sequencing input: peripheral blood or thyroid tissue (not recorded which). The TCR sequence derives from an adult woman with Graves' disease, either hyperthyroidism or ophthalmopathy (not recorded which). This chain connects TRBV7-9 to TRBJ1-5; TRBD1 might be the D (5 bases). The CDR3 DNA reads as TGTGCCAGCACCCAAGGAGGGGTTGGCACGGGGGAGACCCAGCATTTT. As protein: CASTQGGVGTGETQHF.